One and the same sample provided the 31 T cell receptor beta chains below, sequenced in a study of identical twins. A single record per CDR3 protein comes from TCRdb applying MiXCR to the 5' RACE reads. The data contain approximately 680,000 distinct CDR3 sequences, just over 7% of them singletons. The data were also submitted as part of a second study, on yellow fever vaccine responses in identical twins.

Sequencing was done on a sample of PBMCs. Source of these receptors: a woman between 18 and 29 years old in good health.

In its sample, this clonotype was seen many times. The genes are TRBV7-9 and TRBJ2-5; 10 positions agree with TRBD1. V trimming: 4 bases; J trimming: 0 bases; junction bases outside the gene matches: 2. From germline, CDR1 is SEHNR and CDR2 FQNEAQ (reference sequence). The CDR3 has 15 amino acids. CDR3 amino acids: CASSYGTGDQETQYF. The CDR3 nucleotides read TGTGCCAGCAGCTACGGGACAGGGGACCAAGAGACCCAGTACTTC. The full variable domain, in which reference TRBV7-9 and TRBJ2-5 provide the parts outside the CDR3, is DTGVSQNPRHKITKRGQNVTFRCDPISEHNRLYWYRQTLGQGPEFLTYFQNEAQLEKSRLLSDRFSAERPKGSFSTLEIQRTEQGDSAMYLCASSYGTGDQETQYFGPGTRLLVL.

The chain joins TRBV29-1 to TRBJ2-6; 8 bases align to TRBD1. Germline V gene sequence: CDR1 SQVTM, CDR2 ANQGSEA. V trimming: 6 bases; J trimming: 3 bases; junction bases outside the gene matches: 10. The CDR3 totals 16 residues. CDR3: CSVDVGQGGGANVLTF. DNA of the CDR3: TGCAGCGTCGACGTTGGACAGGGTGGTGGGGCCAACGTCCTGACTTTC.

The chain has TRBV12-3 or TRBV12-4 and TRBJ2-4; TRBD2 aligns across 9 bases. V shed 6 bases and J 1 base; nucleotides not matched to a gene: 7. This CDR3 contains 16 residues. The CDR3 DNA is TGTGCCAGCAGCACCGGGACTAGCAACGCCAAAAACATTCAGTACTTC. This sequence encodes CASSTGTSNAKNIQYF.

This clonotype was counted at least ten times. This sequence joins TRBV3-1 and TRBJ1-2; D call uncertain. Germline V CDR1 and CDR2: LGHDT, YNNKEL (reference sequence). V was cut by 4 bases and J by 4 bases, with 13 bases left in between. The CDR3 sequence is 14 residues long. This chain's CDR3 is CASSPHMGPYGYTF. The CDR3 coding sequence is TGTGCCAGCAGCCCTCATATGGGCCCCTATGGCTACACCTTC. The entire variable domain, with the rest obtained from reference TRBV3-1 and TRBJ1-2, is as follows: DTAVSQTPKYLVTQMGNDKSIKCEQNLGHDTMYWYKQDSKKFLKIMFSYNNKELIINETVPNRFSPKSPDKAHLNLHINSLELGDSAVYFCASSPHMGPYGYTFGSGTRLTVV.

The rearrangement joins TRBV15 to TRBJ2-1; D uncertain. V shed 0 bases and J shed 9 bases, with 9 bases lying between them. The CDR3 loop spans 13 amino acids. The V gene's germline CDR1 is LNHNV and CDR2 YYDKDF (reference sequence). The DNA for the CDR3 is TGTGCCACCAGCAGAGAGTTAAGGGTTGAGCAGTTCTTC. The encoded protein is CATSRELRVEQFF. Based on the CDR3 plus reference TRBV15 and TRBJ2-1, the full variable domain is DAMVIQNPRYQVTQFGKPVTLSCSQTLNHNVMYWYQQKSSQAPKLLFHYYDKDFNNEADTPDNFQSRRPNTSFCFLDIRSPGLGDTAMYLCATSRELRVEQFFGPGTRLTVL.

V and J are TRBV24-1 and TRBJ2-7; 7 bases agree with TRBD1. V shed 3 bases, J shed 2 bases, and the junction held 3 bases outside the gene matches. CDR3 length: 14 amino acids. Looked up from germline, CDR1 is KGHDR and CDR2 is SFDVKD. The CDR3 coding sequence is TGTGCCACCAGTGATCCCGACAGGGCCTACGAGCAGTACTTC. Protein: CATSDPDRAYEQYF.

The table lists this clonotype with a few counts. V usage is TRBV15 and J usage is TRBJ2-7; possible D gene TRBD1, 6 bases. Trimming removed 6 bases at V and 3 bases at J, with 12 bases between. The CDR3 is 13 amino acids. Germline V gene sequence: CDR1 LNHNV, CDR2 YYDKDF (reference sequence). In nucleotides, the CDR3 is TGTGCCACCAGTTGGGACATCTACTACGAGCAGTACTTC. It is translated as CATSWDIYYEQYF.

The J gene is TRBJ2-1, the V gene TRBV4-2; 10 bases fit TRBD2. The CDR3 sequence is 16 residues long. The trim removed 0 bases at V and 8 bases at J, leaving 7 bases unmatched. The germline CDR1 and CDR2 sequences are LGHNA and YNFKEQ. The CDR3 spells CASSQDLVAGGYEQFF. Written as DNA, the CDR3 is TGTGCCAGCAGCCAAGATCTAGTAGCGGGGGGCTATGAGCAGTTCTTC.

This clonotype has a handful of counts. The gene calls are TRBV28 and TRBJ2-5, with 16 bases lining up with TRBD2. The J segment lost 6 bases and the V segment lost 5 bases, leaving 6 bases of the junction unmatched. There are 16 residues in the CDR3. Germline CDR1 MDHEN, CDR2 SYDVKM. CDR3 sequence: CASSPGTSGRGQTQYF. In nucleotides, the CDR3 is TGTGCCAGCAGTCCCGGGACTAGCGGGAGGGGACAGACCCAGTACTTC.

This clonotype was detected many times. The chain joins TRBV12-3 or TRBV12-4 to TRBJ1-1, with D uncertain. The CDR3 covers 11 residues. V was trimmed by 6 bases and J by 1 base, leaving 3 bases between them. The CDR3 region has the DNA TGTGCCAGCAGCCAGAACACTGAAGCTTTCTTT. It translates to CASSQNTEAFF.

Of note for this clonotype: Being one base from a much bigger clone, this may be a read error. The V and J genes are TRBV29-1 and TRBJ2-2; D is unclear. V was trimmed by 3 bases and J by 6 bases, leaving 11 bases between them. Per germline, CDR1 SQVTM and CDR2 ANQGSEA. This CDR3 has 13 residues. The CDR3 DNA follows: TGCAGCGTTGACGACAATCACGCCGGGGAGCTGTTTTTT. Translation gives CSVDDNHAGELFF.

This clonotype was recorded a few times. J is TRBJ2-7 and V is TRBV6-4; 9 positions match TRBD2. The ends lost 0 bases at V and 7 bases at J; junction bases unmatched: 19. Germline lookup yields CDR1 MRHNA and CDR2 SNTAGT. The CDR3 runs to 19 residues. This CDR3 reads CASSDSLSFRRLAGLEQYF. CDR3 DNA: TGTGCCAGCAGTGACTCTCTCTCTTTTCGTCGGCTAGCGGGATTGGAGCAGTACTTC.

This sequence joins TRBV20-1 and TRBJ2-1; maybe TRBD2 (6 bases). V was pared by 4 bases and J by 8 bases, with 18 bases between. Germline V lookup: CDR1 DFQATT, CDR2 SNEGSKA (reference sequence). The CDR3 has 14 residues. This CDR3 reads CSANLPGESDEQFF. As DNA, the CDR3 is TGCAGTGCTAACCTCCCGGGAGAGTCCGATGAGCAGTTCTTC.

The chain employs TRBV12-3 or TRBV12-4 and TRBJ2-7; no clear D. The CDR3 has 14 amino acids. Trimming cost V 8 bases and J 2 bases, with 16 bases left between them. CDR3 DNA sequence: TGTGCCAGCTCGTCCCTAACGGCGGCCTACGAGCAGTACTTC. Its translation: CASSSLTAAYEQYF.

V usage is TRBV7-3 and J usage is TRBJ2-1; D is ambiguous. The germline V gene encodes CDR1 SGHTA and CDR2 FQGTGA. Deletions cut 2 bases from V and 3 bases from J, with 14 bases between. This CDR3 has 16 amino acids. CDR3 nucleotide sequence: TGTGCCAGCAGCTTAGGACCGGTAGACAACTACAATGAGCAGTTCTTC. This sequence encodes CASSLGPVDNYNEQFF. Filled out from reference TRBV7-3 and TRBJ2-1, the complete variable domain reads GAGVSQTPSNKVTEKGKYVELRCDPISGHTALYWYRQSLGQGPEFLIYFQGTGAADDSGLPNDRFFAVRPEGSVSTLKIQRTERGDSAVYLCASSLGPVDNYNEQFFGPGTRLTVL.

This clonotype was recorded at least ten times. The CDR3 region has the DNA TGCAGCGTTCGGCTGAGGGGGGCCTACGAGCAGTACTTC. Translation: CSVRLRGAYEQYF. The genes are TRBV29-1 and TRBJ2-7, with D possibly called TRBD1 or TRBD2 (6 bases each). The CDR3 spans 13 residues. Trimming took off 5 bases at V and 2 bases at J, with 13 bases between the two ends. Germline lookup yields CDR1 SQVTM and CDR2 ANQGSEA.

This clonotype has only a few counts. The rearrangement joins TRBV29-1 to TRBJ2-7; no clear D gene. Germline CDR1 reads SQVTM; CDR2 reads ANQGSEA. V was cut by 6 bases and J by 4 bases, with 13 bases left in between. CDR3 length: 12 residues. The CDR3 sequence is CSVLPGWYEQYF. In nucleotides, the CDR3 is TGCAGCGTATTACCCGGGTGGTACGAGCAGTACTTC.

This clonotype was seen ten or more times. The chain combines TRBV5-1 with TRBJ2-2, with 12 positions matching TRBD2. The CDR3 contains 17 residues. V lost 4 bases and J lost 1; bases outside the gene matches: 5. Germline-derived CDR1 and CDR2 are SGHRS and YFSETQ. The CDR3: CASSPTSGGLNTGELFF. The CDR3 DNA follows: TGCGCCAGCAGCCCGACTAGCGGGGGTTTGAACACCGGGGAGCTGTTTTTT.

This clonotype has a count of ten or more. The V call is TRBV11-2, the J call TRBJ1-4, with D maybe TRBD1 (6 bases). Germline V gene sequence: CDR1 SGHAT, CDR2 FQNNGV. The CDR3 has 13 amino acids. Deletions cut 3 bases from V and 8 bases from J, with 10 bases between. The CDR3 sequence: CASSLYRDEKLFF. CDR3 sequence (DNA): TGTGCCAGCAGCTTGTACAGGGACGAAAAACTGTTTTTT.

This clonotype was observed many times. The chain uses TRBV10-2 and TRBJ1-1, with no clear D. V lost 3 bases and J lost 4, with 12 bases in between. The germline gives CDR1 WSHSY, CDR2 SAAADI. The CDR3 loop spans 14 amino acids. DNA for the CDR3: TGCGCCAGCAGTGACAGTTGGGCCCTCACTGAAGCTTTCTTT. Encoded protein: CASSDSWALTEAFF.

The chain links TRBV5-6 to TRBJ2-7, with TRBD1 as a possible D gene (6 bases). V was clipped by 8 bases and J by 0 bases, with 24 bases between them. The V gene's germline CDR1 is SGHDT and CDR2 YYEEEE. The CDR3 is 17 residues long. The CDR3 coding sequence is TGTGCCAGGGGCCCCGGGTTTTGTCAGGGGATCTCCTACGAGCAGTACGTC. It encodes CARGPGFCQGISYEQYV.

The rearrangement uses TRBV6-5 and TRBJ1-3, with 8 bases identical to TRBD1. The CDR3 runs to 18 residues. Germline V gene sequence: CDR1 MNHEY, CDR2 SVGAGI. Trimming took 0 bases from V and 0 from J; bases not matched to a gene: 7. The CDR3 protein is CASSYSGQGRVSGNTIYF. CDR3 sequence (DNA): TGTGCCAGCAGTTACTCAGGACAGGGCCGTGTCTCTGGAAACACCATATATTTT.

This clonotype was observed a handful of times. The chain uses TRBV7-2 and TRBJ2-2, with D uncertain. CDR3 length equals 15 residues. Germline CDR1 is SGHTA and CDR2 is FQGNSA. Trimming removed 10 bases from V and 7 bases from J, with 22 bases in between. CDR3 sequence (DNA): TGTGCCATAAAAGGGCAGATGGGGTCTAACGGGGAGCTGTTTTTT. Residues: CAIKGQMGSNGELFF.

This clonotype was seen only a few times. The chain couples TRBV5-1 to TRBJ1-2; D gene ambiguous. Trimming cost V 5 bases and J 0 bases, with 17 bases left between them. Per the germline V gene, CDR1 is SGHRS and CDR2 is YFSETQ. The CDR3 is 16 amino acids. This CDR3 reads CASRLTVDGSNYGYTF. The CDR3 DNA reads as TGCGCCAGCAGACTCACAGTGGACGGCTCTAACTATGGCTACACCTTC. The entire variable domain, with the rest obtained from reference TRBV5-1 and TRBJ1-2, is as follows: KAGVTQTPRYLIKTRGQQVTLSCSPISGHRSVSWYQQTPGQGLQFLFEYFSETQRNKGNFPGRFSGRQFSNSRSEMNVSTLELGDSALYLCASRLTVDGSNYGYTFGSGTRLTVV.

The chain links TRBV7-9 to TRBJ2-3, with 7 positions matching TRBD1. V was clipped by 5 bases and J by 3 bases; unmatched bases: 8. Looked up from germline, CDR1 is SEHNR and CDR2 is FQNEAQ (reference sequence). The CDR3 is made up of 15 amino acids. The CDR3 coding sequence is TGTGCCAGCAGCGGAGCTAGACAGGGAACAGATACGCAGTATTTT. Amino acids: CASSGARQGTDTQYF.

As for this clonotype: The final CDR3 position lacks the conserved phenylalanine or tryptophan, pointing to a likely read error. The rearrangement uses TRBV12-3 or TRBV12-4 and TRBJ2-1; no definite D call. The CDR3 covers 11 residues. The ends were cut back, 5 bases at V and 7 bases at J, with 6 bases in the middle. The CDR3 protein is CASSGLNEQFS. The CDR3 nucleotides read TGTGCCAGCAGTGGTTTGAATGAGCAGTTCTCC.

The rearrangement uses TRBV7-3 and TRBJ1-2; tentatively, D is TRBD1 (6 bases). V was cut by 5 bases and J by 6 bases, with 13 bases left in between. The length of the CDR3 is 13 residues. Germline CDR1 and CDR2: SGHTA and FQGTGA. The CDR3 DNA sequence: TGTGCCAGCAGCCGCGACAGGTCAGATGGCTACACCTTC. Protein product: CASSRDRSDGYTF. Using reference TRBV7-3 and TRBJ1-2 for the parts outside the CDR3, the full variable domain is GAGVSQTPSNKVTEKGKYVELRCDPISGHTALYWYRQSLGQGPEFLIYFQGTGAADDSGLPNDRFFAVRPEGSVSTLKIQRTERGDSAVYLCASSRDRSDGYTFGSGTRLTVV.

This clonotype was seen ten or more times. The V gene is TRBV9, the J gene TRBJ2-7; D remains unclear. This CDR3 contains 16 residues. Trimming removed 0 bases at V and 0 bases at J, with 13 bases between. The germline CDR1 and CDR2 sequences are SGDLS and YYNGEE. The CDR3 is CASSVGPTTYSYEQYF. The CDR3, as DNA: TGTGCCAGCAGCGTAGGCCCCACGACATACTCCTACGAGCAGTACTTC.

This clonotype has ten or more counts. The chain couples TRBV12-3 or TRBV12-4 to TRBJ1-1; TRBD1 might be the D (6 bases). This CDR3 is 15 amino acids long. Trimming took 4 bases from V and 3 from J, leaving 15 bases between them. The CDR3 nucleotides are TGTGCCAGCAGTTCAAGGGGGGCGGGGTACACTGAAGCTTTCTTT. Its translation: CASSSRGAGYTEAFF.

This clonotype has more than one count but fewer than ten. The conserved phenylalanine or tryptophan normally closing the CDR3 is absent here, so this likely arose from a read error. The J gene is TRBJ2-5, the V gene TRBV9; possibly TRBD2 for D (6 bases). CDR1 and CDR2 (germline): SGDLS, YYNGEE. The V end lost 5 bases, the J end lost 7 bases, and 18 bases lay between the germline ends. This CDR3 has 14 amino acids. CDR3 sequence: CASSPPMGGGTQYY. The CDR3 DNA follows: TGTGCCAGCAGTCCTCCAATGGGGGGAGGGACCCAGTACTAC.

The V and J genes are TRBV5-1 and TRBJ2-3; D uncertain. Germline V CDR1 and CDR2: SGHRS, YFSETQ. The length of the CDR3 is 13 residues. Trimming shortened V by 1 base and J by 4 bases, and 7 bases separated the two germline ends. The CDR3 nucleotides read TGCGCCAGCAGCTTGAACACCCCAGATACGCAGTATTTT. Encoded protein: CASSLNTPDTQYF.